This TCR beta chain was sequenced in a study of a mutant IDH1 vaccine in newly diagnosed glioma. Sequenced by immunoSEQ multiplex PCR; TCRdb stores in-frame clones only, minus some. The table shows approximately 36,000 clones, with just under 95% occurring only once. Stated time point: baseline, week 1 (first vaccination visit). Regarding treatment: pre-vaccination baseline after standard-of-care therapy. The CDR3 sequence is 15 residues long. V shed 3 bases and J shed 0 bases, with 12 bases lying between them. Germline V gives CDR1 SQVTM, CDR2 ANQGSEA. The rearrangement links TRBV29-1 to TRBJ2-1; D uncertain. The sequences come from PBMCs, collected from a glioma patient treated with radiotherapy, temozolomide or both. This receptor was taken from a man between 18 and 29 years old with glioma. The CDR3 nucleotides are TGCAGCGTTGAGGGCGGCGAAAGCTCCTACAATGAGCAGTTCTTC. Encoded protein: CSVEGGESSYNEQFF.